Shown below are 3 T cell receptor beta chains from a single sample sequenced in a study of blood T cell repertoires in COVID-19. Sequencing used immunoSEQ multiplex PCR; TCRdb keeps in-frame clones, though not all of them. This table has approximately 330,000 clones, 90% appearing once. Sequenced sample: peripheral blood. The source of these receptors is a woman between 35 and 50 years old with COVID-19, enrolled during active disease.

The CDR3 bases are TGTGCCAGCAGCCACCGAGGGCTCAATCAGCCCCAGCATTTT. Its translation: CASSHRGLNQPQHF. This chain links TRBV3-1 (or the pseudogene TRBV3-2) with TRBJ1-5; no firm D call. Trimming shortened V by 3 bases and J by 3 bases, and 9 bases separated the two germline ends. The CDR3 consists of 14 residues. CDR1 LGHDT and CDR2 YNNKEL come from the germline V gene (reference sequence).

This chain connects TRBV12-5 to TRBJ2-4; 7 bases map to TRBD1. V shed 1 base and J 0 bases; nucleotides not matched to a gene: 9. Germline CDR1 LGHNT, CDR2 FRNRAP. This CDR3 comprises 18 residues. CDR3 nucleotides: TGTGCTAGTGGTTTGGCCCGGGACAGAGCTGTAGCCAAAAACATTCAGTACTTC. This gives the protein CASGLARDRAVAKNIQYF. The full variable domain, with the rest looked up from reference TRBV12-5 and TRBJ2-4, is DARVTQTPRHKVTEMGQEVTMRCQPILGHNTVFWYRQTMMQGLELLAYFRNRAPLDDSGMPKDRFSAEMPDATLATLKIQPSEPRDSAVYFCASGLARDRAVAKNIQYFGAGTRLSVL.

CDR3 coding DNA: TGTGCCAGCAGCGACAGGGTTTACTACGAGCAGTACTTC. As protein: CASSDRVYYEQYF. The chain combines TRBV11-1 with TRBJ2-7, with TRBD1 matching over 7 bases. With 5 bases clipped from V and 3 bases from J, the junction kept 4 bases outside the gene matches. The CDR3 contains 13 residues. Germline values: CDR1 SGHAT, CDR2 FQDESV (reference sequence).